Sequencing of this T cell receptor (beta chain) was carried out in a study of shared clonotypes between healthy human individuals. Note on this clone: The antigen is not known.

Running of the assay took place at deep level. The method was immunoSEQ multiplex PCR; TCRdb's version includes in-frame clones alone and lacks a portion of them. The sample holds hundreds of thousands of clones, about 91% seen once. The CDR3 is 12 amino acids. Germline V gene sequence: CDR1 SEHNR, CDR2 FQNEAQ (reference sequence). V lost 7 bases, J lost 8 bases, and 11 bases lay in between. Findings of the study overall: In general, naive subsets displayed greater estimated richness than memory subsets did.

Naivety among CD8 cells was defined by CD45RO negativity and positive CCR7 selection, thereby excluding terminally differentiated effector memory CD45RA+ cells. This sequence originates from a young man in good health. The chain employs TRBV7-9 and TRBJ1-4; D ambiguous. Source material: naive CD8+ T cells sorted from blood. The DNA for the CDR3 is TGTGCCAGCACTCGGAAGGGCGAAAAACTGTTTTTT. Translation gives CASTRKGEKLFF.